This passage covers 20 T cell receptor beta chains from one sample sequenced in a study of cytomegalovirus exposure and HLA in healthy donors. Generated by immunoSEQ multiplex PCR, the TCRdb table keeps only in-frame clones and is missing some. Here the sample spans approximately 59,000 clones, around 93% being singletons. Material: PBMCs. The receptors were sampled from a man between 18 and 29 years old in good health and CMV-seropositive.

The chain links TRBV10-3 to TRBJ2-7; TRBD1 might be the D (5 bases). Germline CDR1 ENHRY, CDR2 SYGVKD. V was trimmed by 5 bases and J by 3 bases, leaving 20 bases between them. The CDR3 extends over 16 amino acids. The CDR3 loop reads CAISSRTPTTNYEQYF. CDR3 in DNA: TGTGCCATCAGTTCCCGGACACCCACGACCAACTACGAGCAGTACTTC.

V is TRBV4-2 and J is TRBJ2-5, with 9 bases matching TRBD2. V lost 0 bases to trimming and J lost 1 base; unmatched junction nucleotides: 6. This CDR3 is built from 17 residues. Germline assignment: CDR1 LGHNA and CDR2 YNFKEQ. The CDR3 loop reads CASSQDGTSGLQETQYF. The CDR3, as DNA: TGTGCCAGCAGCCAAGATGGTACTAGCGGGCTCCAAGAGACCCAGTACTTC.

The V call is TRBV6-5, the J call TRBJ2-7; 10 positions match TRBD1. The V gene end was trimmed by 6 bases and the J gene end by 3 bases; junction bases not matched to a gene: 5. The CDR3 extends over 14 amino acids. CDR1 is MNHEY, CDR2 SVGAGI, per germline. The CDR3 DNA reads TGTGCCAGCAGCCCAGGACAGGGGGGCTACGAGCAGTACTTC. This translates into CASSPGQGGYEQYF.

The gene calls are TRBV27 and TRBJ2-1; possibly TRBD2 for D (7 bases). Germline loops: CDR1 MNHEY, CDR2 SMNVEV (reference sequence). Trimming removed 6 bases from V and 4 bases from J, with 28 bases in between. The CDR3 totals 19 residues. As DNA, the CDR3 is TGTGCCAGCAGAGAATCGAAATGGGGGGGGGACATGGGGTACAATGAGCAGTTCTTC. Amino acid sequence: CASRESKWGGDMGYNEQFF.

CDR3 sequence reads: CASSIRLAGVETQYF. CDR3 sequence (DNA): TGTGCCAGTAGTATTCGACTAGCGGGAGTAGAGACCCAGTACTTC. The rearrangement links TRBV19 to TRBJ2-5; 12 bases are shared with TRBD2. This CDR3 comprises 15 residues. Germline V lookup: CDR1 LNHDA, CDR2 SQIVND (reference sequence). V shed 3 bases, J shed 4 bases, and the junction held 3 bases outside the gene matches.

V and J are TRBV6-5 and TRBJ2-3; 8 bases align to TRBD1. V shed 3 bases and J 4 bases; nucleotides not matched to a gene: 9. Germline CDR1 reads MNHEY; CDR2 reads SVGAGI. The length of the CDR3 is 16 residues. CDR3 protein: CASSYSMAGGPDTQYF. The CDR3 region has the DNA TGTGCCAGCAGTTATTCAATGGCAGGGGGCCCAGATACGCAGTATTTT.

This clone occurred once. The rearrangement joins TRBV2 to TRBJ1-2; D gene uncertain. Germline V gene sequence: CDR1 SNHLY, CDR2 FYNNEI. This CDR3 is built from 12 residues. The V end lost 6 bases, the J end lost 6 bases, and 11 bases lay between the germline ends. This CDR3 reads CASSYAADGYTF. The CDR3 DNA reads as TGTGCCAGCAGCTACGCAGCGGATGGCTACACCTTC.

The V call is TRBV5-1, the J call TRBJ2-7, with 10 nucleotides matching TRBD1. CDR3 length: 15 amino acids. V shed 4 bases and J 4 bases; nucleotides not matched to a gene: 8. Germline V CDR1 and CDR2: SGHRS, YFSETQ. CDR3 residues: CASSVTGGQGYEQYF. The CDR3 DNA reads as TGCGCCAGCAGCGTAACCGGGGGACAGGGGTACGAGCAGTACTTC.

The chain combines TRBV28 with TRBJ2-7; possible D gene TRBD1, 5 bases. Germline V gene sequence: CDR1 MDHEN, CDR2 SYDVKM. V lost 2 bases and J lost 2, with 13 bases in between. The CDR3 covers 15 residues. The CDR3 bases are TGTGCCAGCAGTTTAACTCAAACAGGTACCTACGAGCAGTACTTC. Translation: CASSLTQTGTYEQYF.

The genes are TRBV5-6 and TRBJ1-4; D is possibly TRBD1 (5 bases). The CDR3 loop spans 15 amino acids. Germline V gene lookup returns CDR1 SGHDT and CDR2 YYEEEE. Trimming stripped 0 bases from V and 7 bases from J, with 13 bases between. In DNA, the CDR3 is TGTGCCAGCAGCTTGGATTCCCGGGGGGGTGAAAAACTGTTTTTT. This gives the protein CASSLDSRGGEKLFF.

A few counts support this clone. This chain connects TRBV6-1 to TRBJ2-6; tentative D call: TRBD1 (5 bases). CDR1 is MNHNS, CDR2 SASEGT, per germline. Trimming took 3 bases from V and 0 from J, leaving 6 bases between them. This CDR3 comprises 15 residues. The CDR3: CASSDRGSGANVLTF. The DNA for the CDR3 is TGTGCCAGCAGTGATAGGGGCTCTGGGGCCAACGTCCTGACTTTC.

The rearrangement links TRBV29-1 to TRBJ2-7; D unresolved. The V gene lost 1 base and the J gene lost 1 base, with 11 bases spanning the gap. CDR1 and CDR2 (germline): SQVTM, ANQGSEA. The CDR3 is made up of 14 amino acids. The CDR3, as DNA: TGCAGCGTTGAAGGGTACAACAGTTCCTACGAGCAGTACTTC. This codes for CSVEGYNSSYEQYF.

This chain's CDR3 is CASQLAGDSGEQYF. The CDR3 bases are TGTGCCAGCCAACTAGCGGGAGATTCGGGCGAGCAGTACTTC. The genes are TRBV6-1 and TRBJ2-7, with 11 nucleotides matching TRBD2. Germline V gene sequence: CDR1 MNHNS, CDR2 SASEGT. The CDR3 runs to 14 residues. The trim removed 8 bases at V and 6 bases at J, leaving 9 bases unmatched.

In this sample, this clone turned up once. V is TRBV7-9 and J is TRBJ2-1; 8 bases agree with TRBD2. Trimming cost V 8 bases and J 7 bases; bases outside gene matches: 10. This CDR3 has 14 amino acids. Germline CDR1 reads SEHNR; CDR2 reads FQNEAQ (reference sequence). The CDR3 loop is CASGRGEKRNEQFF. The CDR3, as DNA: TGTGCCAGCGGGCGGGGGGAGAAGCGAAATGAGCAGTTCTTC.

The chain carries TRBV6-1 and TRBJ2-3; possible D gene TRBD2, 6 bases. The V gene's germline CDR1 is MNHNS and CDR2 SASEGT. The CDR3 length is 14 residues. V gave up 5 bases and J gave up 0 bases, with 9 bases separating them. CDR3 nucleotide sequence: TGTGCCAGCAGTAAAACTAGCAGCACAGATACGCAGTATTTT. Translated: CASSKTSSTDTQYF.

V gene TRBV15 combines with J gene TRBJ2-1; possibly TRBD2 for D (6 bases). This CDR3 contains 13 residues. V was clipped by 2 bases and J by 7 bases, with 9 bases between them. The germline V gene encodes CDR1 LNHNV and CDR2 YYDKDF (reference sequence). In DNA, the CDR3 is TGTGCCACCAGCAGATCTCGGGGGAATGAGCAGTTCTTC. Protein: CATSRSRGNEQFF.

V and J are TRBV29-1 and TRBJ2-7, with 12 bases lining up with TRBD2. The germline V gene encodes CDR1 SQVTM and CDR2 ANQGSEA. The CDR3 has 13 amino acids. Written as DNA, the CDR3 is TGCAGTGTCGCGGGACTAGCGGGTTACGAGCAGTACTTC. Encoded protein: CSVAGLAGYEQYF.

The rearrangement uses TRBV2 and TRBJ1-2; TRBD1 matches 10 bases. CDR3 length equals 13 residues. V lost 6 bases, J lost 6 bases, and 4 bases stayed unmatched. Germline assignment: CDR1 SNHLY and CDR2 FYNNEI. CDR3 amino acids: CASRMTGGDGYTF. As DNA, the CDR3 is TGTGCCAGCAGGATGACAGGGGGCGATGGCTACACCTTC.

The J gene is TRBJ2-7, the V gene TRBV18; 7 positions agree with TRBD2. Germline V gives CDR1 KGHSH, CDR2 LQKENI. V trimming: 1 base; J trimming: 0 bases; junction bases outside the gene matches: 9. CDR3 length: 17 residues. CDR3 loop: CASSPQVGGISSYEQYF. CDR3 sequence (DNA): TGTGCCAGCTCACCACAAGTCGGGGGGATTAGCTCCTACGAGCAGTACTTC.

The chain recombines TRBV4-1 with TRBJ2-3; 10 bases line up with TRBD1. This CDR3 has 17 amino acids. V was pared by 4 bases and J by 2 bases, with 9 bases of the junction left unmatched. CDR1 MGHRA and CDR2 YSYEKL come from the germline V gene. The CDR3 here is CASSRIDRGRFTDTQYF. The CDR3 nucleotides are TGCGCCAGCAGCCGCATAGACAGGGGGCGCTTCACAGATACGCAGTATTTT.